The T cell receptor (beta chain) described here comes from a study of blood T cell repertoires in COVID-19. As for the study in general: Sources were T cells, B-cell-depleted T cells, or PBMCs; the material itself was cDNA or gDNA.

Germline V lookup: CDR1 SEHNR, CDR2 FQNEAQ (reference sequence). This CDR3 comprises 16 residues. The V gene end was trimmed by 5 bases and the J gene end by 2 bases; junction bases not matched to a gene: 5. Followed over time, Seattle patients had been enrolled while infection was active. Sequencing was performed with immunoSEQ multiplex PCR; in TCRdb, only in-frame clones are kept and a portion is missing. This sample has over 65,000 clones, with around 82% found just once. The specimen was peripheral blood. This chain links TRBV7-9 with TRBJ2-5, with TRBD2 identical over 13 bases. The clonotype comes from a man between 60 and 75 years old with COVID-19, enrolled during active disease. The CDR3 sequence is CASSLGTSGKQETQYF. CDR3 bases: TGTGCCAGCAGCCTCGGGACTAGCGGGAAACAAGAGACCCAGTACTTC.